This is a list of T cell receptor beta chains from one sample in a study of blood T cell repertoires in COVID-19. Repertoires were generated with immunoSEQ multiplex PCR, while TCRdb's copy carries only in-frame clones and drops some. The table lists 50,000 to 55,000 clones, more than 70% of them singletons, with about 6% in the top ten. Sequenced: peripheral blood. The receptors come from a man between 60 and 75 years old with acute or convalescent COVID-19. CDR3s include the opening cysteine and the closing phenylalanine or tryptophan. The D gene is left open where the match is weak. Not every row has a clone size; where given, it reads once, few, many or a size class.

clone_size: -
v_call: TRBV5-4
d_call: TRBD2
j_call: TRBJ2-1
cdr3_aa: CASTLGTSGRVGEQFF
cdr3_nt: TGTGCCAGCACCTTAGGGACTAGCGGGAGGGTGGGAGAGCAGTTCTTC

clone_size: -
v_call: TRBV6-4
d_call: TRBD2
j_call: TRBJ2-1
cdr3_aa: CASSEREFAYNEQFF
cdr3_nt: TGTGCCAGCAGTGAGCGGGAGTTCGCCTACAATGAGCAGTTCTTC

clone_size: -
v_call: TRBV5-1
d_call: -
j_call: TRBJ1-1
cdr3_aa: CASSEEVEAFF
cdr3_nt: TGCGCCAGCAGCGAGGAGGTTGAAGCTTTCTTT

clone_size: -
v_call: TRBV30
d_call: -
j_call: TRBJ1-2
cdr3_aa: CAWSVGGAYGYTF
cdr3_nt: TGTGCCTGGAGTGTAGGGGGGGCCTATGGCTACACCTTC

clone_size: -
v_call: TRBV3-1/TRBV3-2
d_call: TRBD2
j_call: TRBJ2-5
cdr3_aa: CASSQEVAGIEETQYF
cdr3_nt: TGTGCCAGCAGCCAAGAGGTAGCGGGTATTGAAGAGACCCAGTACTTC

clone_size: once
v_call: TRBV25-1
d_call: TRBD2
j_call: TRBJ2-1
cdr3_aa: CASSEFWTSGPNEQFF
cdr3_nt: TGTGCCAGCAGTGAATTTTGGACTAGCGGCCCCAATGAGCAGTTCTTC

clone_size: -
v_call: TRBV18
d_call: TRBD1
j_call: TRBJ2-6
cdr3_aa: CASSPLTGSGANVLTF
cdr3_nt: TGTGCCAGCTCACCGCTGACAGGGTCTGGGGCCAACGTCCTGACTTTC

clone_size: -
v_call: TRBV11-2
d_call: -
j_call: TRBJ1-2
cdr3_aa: CASSLAGSNYGYTF
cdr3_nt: TGTGCCAGCAGCTTGGCAGGGTCTAACTATGGCTACACCTTC

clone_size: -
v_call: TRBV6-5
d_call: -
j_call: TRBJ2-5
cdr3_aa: CASSPDRAGTQYF
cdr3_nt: TGTGCCAGCAGCCCGGACCGGGCGGGGACCCAGTACTTC

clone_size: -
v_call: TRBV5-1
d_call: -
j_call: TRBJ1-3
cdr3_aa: CASSLQGAGSGNTIYF
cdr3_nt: TGCGCCAGCAGCTTGCAGGGAGCGGGCTCTGGAAACACCATATATTTT

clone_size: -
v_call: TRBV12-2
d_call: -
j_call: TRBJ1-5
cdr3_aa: CASRFKGGQISNQPQHF
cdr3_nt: TGTGCAAGTCGCTTCAAGGGGGGGCAGATTAGCAATCAGCCCCAGCATTTT

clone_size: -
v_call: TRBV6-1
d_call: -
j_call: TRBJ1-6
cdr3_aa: CASSELSTRSPLHF
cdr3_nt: TGTGCCAGCAGTGAATTGAGCACCCGATCACCCCTCCACTTT

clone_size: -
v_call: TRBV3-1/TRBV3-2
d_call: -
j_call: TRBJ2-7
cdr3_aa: CASSQASYEQYF
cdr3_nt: TGTGCCAGCAGCCAGGCCTCCTACGAGCAGTACTTC

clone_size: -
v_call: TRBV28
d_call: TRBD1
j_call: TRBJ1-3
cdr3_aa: CASSSGQLAGNTIYF
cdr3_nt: TGTGCCAGCAGTTCGGGACAGCTTGCTGGAAACACCATATATTTT

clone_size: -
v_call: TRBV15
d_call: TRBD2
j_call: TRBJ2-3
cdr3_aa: CATSLAGGQDTQYF
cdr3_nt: TGTGCCACCAGTCTAGCGGGGGGCCAAGATACGCAGTATTTT

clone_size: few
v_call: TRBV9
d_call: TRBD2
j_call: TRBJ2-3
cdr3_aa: CASSVDSGSDPSTDTQYF
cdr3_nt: TGTGCCAGCAGCGTAGATAGCGGGAGTGATCCTAGCACAGATACGCAGTATTTT

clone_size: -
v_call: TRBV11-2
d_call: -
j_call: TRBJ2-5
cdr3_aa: CASSPRRPQGWETQYF
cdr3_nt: TGTGCCAGCAGCCCCCGGCGACCCCAGGGTTGGGAGACCCAGTACTTC

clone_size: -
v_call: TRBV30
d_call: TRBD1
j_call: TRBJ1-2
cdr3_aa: CAGRTGYGYTF
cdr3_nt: TGTGCCGGCCGGACAGGGTATGGCTACACCTTC

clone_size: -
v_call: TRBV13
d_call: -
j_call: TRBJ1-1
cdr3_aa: CASSPTPGTEAFF
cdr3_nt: TGTGCCAGCAGCCCGACCCCGGGTACTGAAGCTTTCTTT

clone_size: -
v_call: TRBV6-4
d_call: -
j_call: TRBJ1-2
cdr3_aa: CASSDGDTNYGYTF
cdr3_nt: TGTGCCAGCAGTGACGGGGACACCAACTATGGCTACACCTTC

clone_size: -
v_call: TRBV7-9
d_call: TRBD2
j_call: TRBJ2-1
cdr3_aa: CASSLAILAGGGEEQFF
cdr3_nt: TGTGCCAGCAGCTTAGCGATACTAGCGGGGGGAGGGGAGGAGCAGTTCTTC

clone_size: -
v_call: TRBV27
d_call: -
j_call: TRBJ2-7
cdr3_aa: CASSPTAPPYEQYF
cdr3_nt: TGTGCCAGCAGTCCGACAGCCCCGCCCTACGAGCAGTACTTC

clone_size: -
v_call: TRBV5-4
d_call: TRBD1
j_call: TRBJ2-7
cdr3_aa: CASSQTGQPYEQYF
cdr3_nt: TGTGCCAGCAGCCAGACAGGGCAACCCTACGAGCAGTACTTC

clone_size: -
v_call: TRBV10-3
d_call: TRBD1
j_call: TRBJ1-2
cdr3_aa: CAISESKSSGQAYGYTF
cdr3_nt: TGTGCCATCAGTGAGTCGAAGTCGAGTGGACAGGCCTATGGCTACACCTTC

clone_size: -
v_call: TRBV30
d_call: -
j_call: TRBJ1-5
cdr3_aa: CAWSLRGFSNQPQHF
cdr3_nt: TGTGCCTGGAGTTTACGAGGATTCAGCAATCAGCCCCAGCATTTT

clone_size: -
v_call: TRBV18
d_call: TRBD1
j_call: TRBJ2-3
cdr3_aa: CASAGQGTDTQYF
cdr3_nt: TGTGCCAGCGCCGGACAGGGTACAGATACGCAGTATTTT

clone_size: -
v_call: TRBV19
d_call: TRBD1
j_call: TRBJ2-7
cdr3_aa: CASSETGTYEQYF
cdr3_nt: TGTGCCAGTTCAGAGACAGGGACCTACGAGCAGTACTTC

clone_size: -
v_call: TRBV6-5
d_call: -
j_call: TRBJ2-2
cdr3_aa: CASSPNMRGRELFF
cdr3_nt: TGTGCCAGCAGCCCCAACATGAGAGGCCGGGAGCTGTTTTTT

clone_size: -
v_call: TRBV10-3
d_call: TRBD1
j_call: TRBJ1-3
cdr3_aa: CAIRDSSGNTIYF
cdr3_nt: TGTGCCATTCGGGACAGCTCTGGAAACACCATATATTTT

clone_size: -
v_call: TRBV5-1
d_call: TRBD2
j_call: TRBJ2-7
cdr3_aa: CASSLGNIAGVGNEQYF
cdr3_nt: TGCGCCAGCAGCTTGGGGAACATAGCGGGAGTAGGGAACGAGCAGTACTTC

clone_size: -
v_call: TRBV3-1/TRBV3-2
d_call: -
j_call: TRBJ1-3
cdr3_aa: CASSPTKGIGNTIYF
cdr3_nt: TGTGCCAGCAGCCCCACAAAGGGGATAGGAAACACCATATATTTT

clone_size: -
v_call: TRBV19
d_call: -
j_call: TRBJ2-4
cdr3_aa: CASSTWRGNKNIQYF
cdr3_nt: TGTGCCAGTAGTACTTGGCGAGGGAATAAAAACATTCAGTACTTC

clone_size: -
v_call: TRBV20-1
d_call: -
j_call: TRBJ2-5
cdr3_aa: CSASPRETQYF
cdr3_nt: TGCAGTGCTAGTCCGCGGGAGACCCAGTACTTC

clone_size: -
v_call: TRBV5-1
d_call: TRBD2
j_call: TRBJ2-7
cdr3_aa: CASSLDGSGRFYEQYF
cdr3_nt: TGCGCCAGCAGCTTGGATGGTAGCGGGAGGTTTTACGAGCAGTACTTC

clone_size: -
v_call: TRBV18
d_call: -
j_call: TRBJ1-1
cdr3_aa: CASSPGGLDTEAFF
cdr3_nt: TGTGCCAGCTCACCTGGGGGGTTGGACACTGAAGCTTTCTTT

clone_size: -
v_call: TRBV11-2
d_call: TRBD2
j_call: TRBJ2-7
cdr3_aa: CASSLGTSGIYEQYF
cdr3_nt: TGTGCCAGCAGCTTAGGGACTAGCGGGATCTACGAGCAGTACTTC

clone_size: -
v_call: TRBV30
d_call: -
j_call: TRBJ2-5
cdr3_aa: CAWSGRGSQETQYF
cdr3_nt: TGTGCCTGGAGTGGCCGAGGATCCCAAGAGACCCAGTACTTC

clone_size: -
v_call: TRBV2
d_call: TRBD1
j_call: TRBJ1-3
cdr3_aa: CASSGTGPGNTIYF
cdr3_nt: TGTGCCAGCAGTGGGACAGGGCCTGGAAACACCATATATTTT

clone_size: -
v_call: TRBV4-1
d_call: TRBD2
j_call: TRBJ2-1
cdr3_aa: CASSQVWGLAGGNEQFF
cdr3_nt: TGCGCCAGCAGCCAAGTTTGGGGACTAGCGGGTGGCAATGAGCAGTTCTTC

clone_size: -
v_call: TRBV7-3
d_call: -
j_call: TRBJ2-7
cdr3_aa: CASSSVDGTHDAYEQYF
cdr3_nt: TGTGCCAGCAGCTCTGTAGACGGGACTCACGATGCCTACGAGCAGTACTTC

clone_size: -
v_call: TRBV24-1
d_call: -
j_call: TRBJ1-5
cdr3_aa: CATSDFSRKGFDQPQHF
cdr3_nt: TGTGCCACCAGTGATTTTTCTCGGAAGGGGTTCGATCAGCCCCAGCATTTT

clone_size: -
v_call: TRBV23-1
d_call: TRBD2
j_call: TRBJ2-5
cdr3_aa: CASSRGGEETQYF
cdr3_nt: TGCGCCAGCAGTCGGGGGGGAGAAGAGACCCAGTACTTC

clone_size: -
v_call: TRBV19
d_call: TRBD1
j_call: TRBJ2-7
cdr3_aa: CASSIGQGDYEQYF
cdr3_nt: TGTGCCAGTAGTATAGGGCAGGGGGACTACGAGCAGTACTTC

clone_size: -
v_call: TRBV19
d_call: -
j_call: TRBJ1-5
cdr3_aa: CASRLGGPNQPQHF
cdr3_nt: TGTGCCAGTAGATTGGGAGGCCCCAATCAGCCCCAGCATTTT

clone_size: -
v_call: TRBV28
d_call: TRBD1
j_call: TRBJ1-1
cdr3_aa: CAASGTVPEAFF
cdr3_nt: TGTGCCGCTTCAGGGACAGTTCCTGAAGCTTTCTTT

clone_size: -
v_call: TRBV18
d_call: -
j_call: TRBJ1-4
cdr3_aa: CASSPGVNEKLFF
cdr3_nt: TGTGCCAGCTCGCCGGGGGTGAATGAAAAACTGTTTTTT

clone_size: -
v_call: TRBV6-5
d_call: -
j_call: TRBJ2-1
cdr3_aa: CASRERGGYNEQFF
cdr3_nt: TGTGCCAGCCGGGAGAGGGGGGGCTACAATGAGCAGTTCTTC

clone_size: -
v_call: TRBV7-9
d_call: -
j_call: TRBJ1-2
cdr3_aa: CASSLVGATGQGYTF
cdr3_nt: TGTGCCAGCAGCTTAGTTGGGGCAACAGGGCAAGGCTACACCTTC

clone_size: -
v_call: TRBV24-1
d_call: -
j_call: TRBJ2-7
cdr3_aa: CATRDIQGFGEQYF
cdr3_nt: TGTGCCACCAGAGACATACAGGGATTCGGCGAGCAGTACTTC

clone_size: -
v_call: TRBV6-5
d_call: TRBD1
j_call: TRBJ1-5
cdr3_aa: CASSQDRAQPQHF
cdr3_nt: TGTGCCAGCAGCCAGGACAGGGCTCAGCCCCAGCATTTT

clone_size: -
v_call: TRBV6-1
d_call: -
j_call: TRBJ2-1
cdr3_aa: CASSERGSEQFF
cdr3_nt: TGTGCCAGCAGTGAACGGGGTTCTGAGCAGTTCTTC

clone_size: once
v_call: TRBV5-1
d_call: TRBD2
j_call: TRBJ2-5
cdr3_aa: CASSLGAPGGETQYF
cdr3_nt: TGCGCCAGCAGCTTGGGCGCGCCGGGAGGAGAGACCCAGTACTTC

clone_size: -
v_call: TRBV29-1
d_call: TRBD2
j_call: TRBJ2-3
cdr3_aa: CSVEGLAGGTTDTQYF
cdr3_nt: TGCAGCGTTGAAGGTCTAGCGGGAGGTACTACAGATACGCAGTATTTT

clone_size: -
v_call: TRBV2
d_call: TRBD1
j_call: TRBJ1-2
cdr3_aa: CASSEDRDSYGYTF
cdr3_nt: TGTGCCAGCAGTGAGGACAGGGATAGCTATGGCTACACCTTC

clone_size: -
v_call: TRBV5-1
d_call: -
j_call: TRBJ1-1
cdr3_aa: CASSLTGMNTEAFF
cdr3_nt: TGCGCCAGCAGCTTGACAGGGATGAACACTGAAGCTTTCTTT

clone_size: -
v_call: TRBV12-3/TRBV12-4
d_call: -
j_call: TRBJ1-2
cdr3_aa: CASSFAGMGGYTF
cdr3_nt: TGTGCCAGCAGTTTTGCAGGGATGGGTGGCTACACCTTC

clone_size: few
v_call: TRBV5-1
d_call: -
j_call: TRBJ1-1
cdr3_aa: CASSPPGVMGLEAFF
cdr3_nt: TGCGCCAGCAGCCCCCCGGGGGTTATGGGCCTAGAAGCTTTCTTT

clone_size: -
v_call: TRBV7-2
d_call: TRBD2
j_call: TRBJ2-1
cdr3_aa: CASSFLAVNSYNEQFF
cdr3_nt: TGTGCCAGCAGCTTCCTAGCGGTCAACTCCTACAATGAGCAGTTCTTC

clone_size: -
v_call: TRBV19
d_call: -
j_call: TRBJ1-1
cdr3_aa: CASSKGRTEAFF
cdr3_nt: TGTGCCAGTAGTAAGGGGAGGACTGAAGCTTTCTTT

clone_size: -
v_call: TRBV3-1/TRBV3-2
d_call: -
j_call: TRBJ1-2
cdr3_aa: CASSQDFRRYGYTF
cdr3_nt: TGTGCCAGCAGCCAAGATTTCAGGCGCTATGGCTACACCTTC